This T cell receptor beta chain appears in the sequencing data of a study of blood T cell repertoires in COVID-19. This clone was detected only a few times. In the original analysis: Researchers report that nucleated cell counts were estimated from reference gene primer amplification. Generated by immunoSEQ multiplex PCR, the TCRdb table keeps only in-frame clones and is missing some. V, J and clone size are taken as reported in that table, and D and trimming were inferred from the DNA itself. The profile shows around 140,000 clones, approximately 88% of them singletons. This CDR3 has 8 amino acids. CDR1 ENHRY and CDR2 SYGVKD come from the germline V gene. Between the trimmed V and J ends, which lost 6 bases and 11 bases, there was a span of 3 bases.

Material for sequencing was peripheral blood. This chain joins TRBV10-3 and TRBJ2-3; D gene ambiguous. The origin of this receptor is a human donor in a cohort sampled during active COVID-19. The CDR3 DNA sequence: TGTGCCATCAGCTTGCAGTATTTT. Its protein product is CAISLQYF.